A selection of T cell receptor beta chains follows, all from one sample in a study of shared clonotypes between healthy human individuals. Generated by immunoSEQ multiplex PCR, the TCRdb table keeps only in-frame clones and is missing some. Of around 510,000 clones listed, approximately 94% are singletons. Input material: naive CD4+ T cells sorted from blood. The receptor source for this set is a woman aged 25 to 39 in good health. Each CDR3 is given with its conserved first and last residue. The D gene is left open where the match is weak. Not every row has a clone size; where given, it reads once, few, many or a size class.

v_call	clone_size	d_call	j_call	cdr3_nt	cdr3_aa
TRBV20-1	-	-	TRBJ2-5	TGCAGTGCTAGAAGGGAGACCCAGTACTTC	CSARRETQYF
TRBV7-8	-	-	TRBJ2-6	TGTGCCAGCAGCTTAGCTGGGGCCAACGTCCTGACTTTC	CASSLAGANVLTF
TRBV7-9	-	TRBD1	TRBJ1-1	TGTGCCAGCAGCTACTGGACAGGTCTGAACACTGAAGCTTTCTTT	CASSYWTGLNTEAFF
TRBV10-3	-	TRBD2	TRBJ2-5	TGTGCCATCAGTGAGTCCTTTGGGGGGGTGCGGGAAGAGACCCAGTACTTC	CAISESFGGVREETQYF
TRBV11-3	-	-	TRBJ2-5	TGTGCCAGCAGCTTAGTTCCAGGGCCGCTTGAGACCCAGTACTTC	CASSLVPGPLETQYF
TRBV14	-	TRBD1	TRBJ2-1	TGTGCCAGCAGCCAAGGACAGGGTACCTACAATGAGCAGTTCTTC	CASSQGQGTYNEQFF
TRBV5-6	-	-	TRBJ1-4	TGTGCCAGCAGCGGGGGTTTAAATGAAAAACTGTTTTTT	CASSGGLNEKLFF
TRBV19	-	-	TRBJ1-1	TGTGCCAGTAGTATTCAGACGAACACTGAAGCTTTCTTT	CASSIQTNTEAFF
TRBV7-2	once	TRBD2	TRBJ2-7	TGTGCCAGCAGCTTAAAGCCTAGCGGGAGCTACGAGCAGTACTTC	CASSLKPSGSYEQYF
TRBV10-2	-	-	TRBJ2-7	TGCGCCAGCAGTGGGGACACCGGGGGATTTACCTACGAGCAGTACTTC	CASSGDTGGFTYEQYF
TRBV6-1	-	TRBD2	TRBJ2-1	TGTGCCAGCAGCGAACACTTAGCGGGAAGCTACAATGAGCAGTTCTTC	CASSEHLAGSYNEQFF
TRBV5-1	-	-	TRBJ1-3	TGCGCCAGCAGCGCAGGGGAGAGAGGAAACACCATATATTTT	CASSAGERGNTIYF
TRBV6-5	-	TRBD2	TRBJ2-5	TGTGCCAGCAGTGGACTAGCGGGAGTGGAGACCCAGTACTTC	CASSGLAGVETQYF
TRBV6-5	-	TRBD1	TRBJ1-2	TGTGCCAGCAGTCTCACAGGGGGCGATGGCTACACCTTC	CASSLTGGDGYTF
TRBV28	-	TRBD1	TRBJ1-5	TGTGCCAGCAGTATCAGTCGGGACAGGGCGGGTCGCAATCAGCCCCAGCATTTT	CASSISRDRAGRNQPQHF
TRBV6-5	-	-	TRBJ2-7	TGTGCCAGCAGCAAGGACAGGCCCCGGGGGGAGCAGTACTTC	CASSKDRPRGEQYF
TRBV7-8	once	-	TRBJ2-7	TGTGCCAGCAGCTGGTCCAGGGCTTCCCTTAGGTACGAGCAGTACTTC	CASSWSRASLRYEQYF